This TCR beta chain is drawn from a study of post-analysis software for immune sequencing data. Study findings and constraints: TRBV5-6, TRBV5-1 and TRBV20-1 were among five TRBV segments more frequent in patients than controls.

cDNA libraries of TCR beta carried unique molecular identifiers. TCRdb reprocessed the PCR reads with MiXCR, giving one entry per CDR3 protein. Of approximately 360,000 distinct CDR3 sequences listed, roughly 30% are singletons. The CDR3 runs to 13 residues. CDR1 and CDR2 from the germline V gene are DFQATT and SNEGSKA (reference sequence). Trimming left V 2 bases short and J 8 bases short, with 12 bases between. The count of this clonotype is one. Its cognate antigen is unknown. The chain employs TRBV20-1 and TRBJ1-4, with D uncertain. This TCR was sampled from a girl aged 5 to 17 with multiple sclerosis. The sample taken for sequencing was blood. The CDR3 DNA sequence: TGCAGTGCTAGAAGCGTGGCCGGCGAAAAACTGTTTTTT. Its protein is CSARSVAGEKLFF.